This TCR beta chain was obtained from a study of shared clonotypes between healthy human individuals. Turning to the study itself: CD4 naive and CD4 memory each took three plates per donor, while CD8 naive took two and CD8 memory one.

Using immunoSEQ multiplex PCR, the repertoire was profiled, and TCRdb retains in-frame clones only, with some absent. The table records 2,500,000 or so clones, roughly 90% of them present only once. General study points: Depth of sequencing was expected to influence donor clonotype sharing.

V shed 2 bases and J 7 bases; nucleotides not matched to a gene: 7. There are 14 residues in the CDR3. Germline CDR1 reads SGHRS; CDR2 reads YFSETQ. This clone was seen only once. What it binds is unknown. This sequence joins TRBV5-1 and TRBJ1-2; TRBD1 agrees at 8 bases. Sequenced sample: naive CD4+ T cells from PBMCs. Subset described: CD45RA+ positively selected. This TCR derives from a man aged 18-30 years in good health. Some clones in this sample may be carry-over from other donors' samples. CDR3 nucleotides: TGCGCCAGCAGCTTCGGACAGGGAGGTTCTGGCTACACCTTC. This gives the protein CASSFGQGGSGYTF.